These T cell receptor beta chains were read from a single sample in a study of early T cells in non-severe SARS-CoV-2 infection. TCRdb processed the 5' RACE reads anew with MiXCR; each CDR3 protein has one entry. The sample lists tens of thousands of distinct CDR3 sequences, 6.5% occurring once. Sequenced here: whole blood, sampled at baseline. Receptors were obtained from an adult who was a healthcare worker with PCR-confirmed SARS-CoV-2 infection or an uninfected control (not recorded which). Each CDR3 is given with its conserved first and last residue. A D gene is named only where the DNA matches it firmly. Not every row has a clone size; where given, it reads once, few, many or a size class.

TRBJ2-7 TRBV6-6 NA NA TGTGCCAGCAAAGAGCAGGGATTGGGGCCCTACGAGCAGTACTTC CASKEQGLGPYEQYF
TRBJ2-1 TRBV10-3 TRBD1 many TGTGCCATCAGTGACCGGGACAGGGCCTTTGGTGAGCAGTTCTTC CAISDRDRAFGEQFF
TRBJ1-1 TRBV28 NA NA TGTGCCAGCAGTCGGTCGGGGGCGACTGAAGCTTTCTTT CASSRSGATEAFF
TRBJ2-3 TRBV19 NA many TGTGCCAGTAGTATCGGGTGGCGGGATACGCAGTATTTT CASSIGWRDTQYF
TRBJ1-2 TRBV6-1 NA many TGTGCCAGCACGGACGTCCGGACGGACGGCTACACCTTC CASTDVRTDGYTF
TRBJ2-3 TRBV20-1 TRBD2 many TGCAGTGCCACATCCCCGACGGGCGGGGGGCTCACCCCAGATACGCAGTATTTT CSATSPTGGGLTPDTQYF
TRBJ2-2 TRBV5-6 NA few TGTGCCAGCAGCTGGGACACGTACAGAGCCGGGGAGCTGTTTTTT CASSWDTYRAGELFF
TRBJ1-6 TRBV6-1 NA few TGTGCCAGCAGGGACAGCGGAGCCTATAATTCACCCCTCCACTTT CASRDSGAYNSPLHF
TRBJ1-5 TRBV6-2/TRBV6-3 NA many TGTGCCAGCAGTTGGGGGGTCAGCGGCGGCAATCAGCCCCAGCATTTT CASSWGVSGGNQPQHF
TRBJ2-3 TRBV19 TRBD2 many TGTGCCAGTAGTGTAGGACTAGCGGGTGGGACAGATACGCAGTATTTT CASSVGLAGGTDTQYF
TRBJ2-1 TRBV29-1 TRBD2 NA TGCAGCGTTGGATCTAGCGGGATAAATGAGCAGTTCTTC CSVGSSGINEQFF
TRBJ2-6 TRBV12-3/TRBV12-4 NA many TGTGCCAGCAGTTTCTCCTCTGGGGCCAACGTCCTGACTTTC CASSFSSGANVLTF
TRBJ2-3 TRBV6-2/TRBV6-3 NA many TGTGCCAGCAGAAGGGGCCTAGATGCTTCGGTTACGCAGTATTTT CASRRGLDASVTQYF
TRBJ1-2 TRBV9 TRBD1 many TGTGCCAGCAGCGGCCGGCCGGGACAGGTCGCCGACGCTAACTATGGCTACACCTTC CASSGRPGQVADANYGYTF
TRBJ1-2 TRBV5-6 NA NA TGTGCCAGCAGCTTGGGCCCCTCTATGAACTATGGCTACACCTTC CASSLGPSMNYGYTF
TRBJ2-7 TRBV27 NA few TGTGCCAGCAACCCTACCTTGGGGGACGAGCAGTACTTC CASNPTLGDEQYF
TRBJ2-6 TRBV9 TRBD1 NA TGTGCCAGCAGCGTCTCCGGACAGGACCCTTTCTCTGGGGCCAACGTCCTGACTTTC CASSVSGQDPFSGANVLTF